The following is a T cell receptor (beta chain) sequence with its context. The germline CDR1 and CDR2 sequences are LNHDA and SQIVND (reference sequence). This CDR3 contains 14 residues. The ends were cut back, 1 base at V and 3 bases at J, with 9 bases in the middle. This sample was included in a study of technical replicates of blood from a few donors. Using immunoSEQ multiplex PCR, the repertoire was profiled, and TCRdb retains in-frame clones only, with some absent. The profile shows roughly 79,000 clones, 85% to 95% of them singletons. The receptor was derived from a human donor in good health. The sample taken for sequencing was T cells isolated from PBMCs. The chain combines TRBV19 with TRBJ1-1, with unresolved D. The CDR3 loop reads CASSIAGFHTEAFF. The CDR3 DNA follows: TGTGCCAGTAGTATAGCGGGTTTTCACACTGAAGCTTTCTTT.